The rows below give T cell receptor beta chains drawn from one sample of a study of cytotoxic CD8 clonotypes in ibrutinib-treated CLL. Method: immunoSEQ multiplex PCR; TCRdb's copy keeps in-frame clones and lacks some. The table shows 90,000 to 150,000 clones, with 50% to 65% occurring only once. Sample: PBMCs, taken after 24 months of ibrutinib treatment. The receptors stem from a human donor with chronic lymphocytic leukemia. The CDR3 runs from the conserved cysteine through the conserved F or W. A D gene is named only where the DNA matches it firmly. The listing skips clone size in some rows; elsewhere it reads once, few, many or a size class.

J | V | size | D | CDR3 | DNA
TRBJ1-6 | TRBV6-1 | - | - | CASNGQYNSPLHF | TGTGCCAGCAACGGACAGTATAATTCACCCCTCCACTTT
TRBJ2-5 | TRBV28 | - | - | CASSFEGLGQETQYF | TGTGCCAGCAGTTTTGAGGGGTTAGGGCAAGAGACCCAGTACTTC
TRBJ2-5 | TRBV7-2 | - | TRBD2 | CASRQAGGGKTQYF | TGTGCCAGCAGACAAGCGGGGGGCGGAAAGACCCAGTACTTC
TRBJ2-7 | TRBV7-8 | - | - | CASSAKTDTYYEQYF | TGTGCCAGCAGCGCCAAGACAGACACCTACTACGAGCAGTACTTC
TRBJ1-5 | TRBV7-3 | few | - | CASSLTSQQPQHF | TGTGCCAGCAGCTTAACTTCTCAACAGCCCCAGCATTTT
TRBJ2-7 | TRBV19 | - | TRBD2 | CASSITSGAEQYF | TGTGCCAGTAGTATAACTAGCGGGGCCGAGCAGTACTTC
TRBJ2-7 | TRBV30 | - | - | CAWSVQGQFYEQYF | TGTGCCTGGAGTGTACAAGGACAGTTCTACGAGCAGTACTTC
TRBJ2-6 | TRBV30 | few | - | CAWSTLLLPGANVLTF | TGTGCCTGGAGTACTTTACTACTCCCTGGGGCCAACGTCCTGACTTTC
TRBJ2-5 | TRBV4-1 | - | TRBD2 | CASSPGLADLQTQYF | TGCGCCAGCAGCCCGGGACTAGCCGACCTCCAGACCCAGTACTTC
TRBJ2-5 | TRBV7-2 | once | - | CASSPRGSGTETQYF | TGTGCCAGCAGCCCTCGGGGTAGCGGTACCGAGACCCAGTACTTC
TRBJ2-7 | TRBV2 | few | - | CASRFEGSEQYF | TGTGCCAGCAGGTTTGAGGGCTCCGAGCAGTACTTC
TRBJ1-1 | TRBV29-1 | once | TRBD1 | CSGDRGNTEAFF | TGCAGCGGCGACAGGGGGAACACTGAAGCTTTCTTT
TRBJ2-3 | TRBV25-1 | - | - | CASSEYRFSATRVDTQYF | TGTGCCAGCAGTGAATATCGGTTCAGTGCGACGCGGGTGGATACGCAGTATTTT
TRBJ1-1 | TRBV7-9 | - | TRBD1 | CASSFGDRENTEAFF | TGTGCCAGCAGCTTTGGGGACAGGGAGAACACTGAAGCTTTCTTT
TRBJ1-4 | TRBV29-1 | - | - | CSVRGLATNEKLFF | TGCAGCGTTAGGGGTCTGGCAACTAATGAAAAACTGTTTTTT
TRBJ2-7 | TRBV5-1 | once | TRBD1 | CASSLFSGTGGYEQYF | TGCGCCAGCAGCTTGTTTTCCGGGACAGGGGGCTACGAGCAGTACTTC
TRBJ1-2 | TRBV7-9 | many | - | CASSQWTEDNYGYTF | TGTGCCAGCAGCCAGTGGACAGAGGATAACTATGGCTACACCTTC
TRBJ2-2 | TRBV5-1 | - | - | CASSSAGQLTGELFF | TGCGCCAGCAGCTCCGCGGGGCAGCTCACCGGGGAGCTGTTTTTT
TRBJ1-1 | TRBV29-1 | few | - | CSGYTETEAFF | TGCAGCGGATACACAGAGACTGAAGCTTTCTTT
TRBJ2-1 | TRBV15 | - | - | CATSDEVSSYNEQFF | TGTGCCACCAGCGACGAGGTGAGCTCCTACAATGAGCAGTTCTTC
TRBJ1-1 | TRBV5-1 | - | - | CASSKTLNTEAFF | TGCGCCAGCAGCAAGACACTAAACACTGAAGCTTTCTTT
TRBJ2-1 | TRBV5-4 | - | - | CASSVTASPYNEQFF | TGTGCCAGCAGCGTTACAGCCTCCCCCTACAATGAGCAGTTCTTC
TRBJ1-1 | TRBV4-1 | few | - | CASSQGTGSMNTEAFF | TGCGCCAGCAGCCAGGGAACAGGGTCCATGAACACTGAAGCTTTCTTT
TRBJ2-7 | TRBV4-1 | - | - | CASSQSPGGEQYF | TGCGCCAGCAGCCAATCTCCGGGTGGCGAGCAGTACTTC
TRBJ2-5 | TRBV5-1 | - | - | CASSLGVVGHQETQYF | TGCGCCAGCAGCTTGGGAGTGGTGGGTCACCAAGAGACCCAGTACTTC
TRBJ2-2 | TRBV30 | - | - | CAWNFGGANTGELFF | TGTGCCTGGAATTTTGGAGGTGCTAACACCGGGGAGCTGTTTTTT
TRBJ2-3 | TRBV2 | - | - | CASSSERAAQGTDTQYF | TGTGCCAGCAGCTCCGAAAGAGCGGCCCAAGGCACAGATACGCAGTATTTT
TRBJ2-2 | TRBV5-1 | few | TRBD1 | CASRLGTGAGNTGELFF | TGCGCCAGCAGACTTGGCACAGGGGCGGGTAACACCGGGGAGCTGTTTTTT